This T cell receptor beta chain is drawn from a study of T cells in localized non-small cell lung cancer. Study results and limitations: Heterogeneity is still possible, as just one tumor region was sequenced. In adjacent lung, a median roughly 57 of the top 100 tumor clones were found.

The table came from immunoSEQ multiplex PCR; TCRdb's copy has only in-frame clones and leaves some out. The data hold about 41,000 clones, with approximately 86% observed a single time. CDR1 and CDR2 from the germline V gene are SNHLY and FYNNEI. The CDR3 consists of 14 residues. Losses at the gene ends were 3 bases for V and 3 bases for J; bases not matched to a gene: 0. Worth noting for this clone: The antigen remains undetermined.

The sequences come from peripheral blood, collected before any cancer treatment. This chain links TRBV2 with TRBJ2-1, with 9 nucleotides matching TRBD2. The clonotype was recovered from a woman aged 18-55 years with stage III lung adenocarcinoma. The CDR3: CASSERGGYNEQFF. The CDR3 bases are TGTGCCAGCAGTGAGCGGGGGGGCTACAATGAGCAGTTCTTC.